Here is one T cell receptor (beta chain) with its context. The V gene's germline CDR1 is SGDLS and CDR2 YYNGEE. The CDR3 contains 17 residues. V shed 0 bases, J shed 6 bases, and the junction held 12 bases outside the gene matches. These data originate in a study of T cell clones after liver transplantation. TCRdb's copy holds only in-frame clones and misses some; the assay was immunoSEQ multiplex PCR. The sample has under 35,000 clones, more than 90% seen once. This sequence joins TRBV9 and TRBJ2-3, with 8 bases identical to TRBD1. The sequence came from a human patient who received a liver transplant. The T cells may come from the graft donor. Sequencing was performed on CD8+ T cells from blood, taken 12 months after liver transplant. This CDR3 reads CASSVAADRDDRDTQYF. The CDR3 bases are TGTGCCAGCAGCGTAGCTGCGGACAGGGATGATAGGGATACGCAGTATTTT.